This T cell receptor (beta chain) appears in the sequencing data of a study of T-cell reconstitution after alpha-beta-depleted transplantation in children. This clonotype came up a few times. Using unique molecular identifiers, the investigators prepared the TCRbeta library. Using its own MiXCR run on the PCR reads, TCRdb lists one record per CDR3 protein. The data hold some 530,000 distinct CDR3 sequences, with around an eighth observed a single time. The clonotype was recovered from a human donor who donated a stem cell graft to a child with combined immunodeficiency. The specimen was PBMCs from the stem cell graft donor, collected from the stem cell graft.

CDR3 coding DNA: TGTGCCCATTCAGGGGTGGGCTACGAGCAGTACTTC. Protein sequence: CAHSGVGYEQYF. The chain employs TRBV10-3 and TRBJ2-7; tentatively, D is TRBD1 (6 bases). V dropped 11 bases and J dropped 3 bases, with 14 bases sitting between them. The V gene's germline CDR1 is ENHRY and CDR2 SYGVKD. This CDR3 region has 12 residues.